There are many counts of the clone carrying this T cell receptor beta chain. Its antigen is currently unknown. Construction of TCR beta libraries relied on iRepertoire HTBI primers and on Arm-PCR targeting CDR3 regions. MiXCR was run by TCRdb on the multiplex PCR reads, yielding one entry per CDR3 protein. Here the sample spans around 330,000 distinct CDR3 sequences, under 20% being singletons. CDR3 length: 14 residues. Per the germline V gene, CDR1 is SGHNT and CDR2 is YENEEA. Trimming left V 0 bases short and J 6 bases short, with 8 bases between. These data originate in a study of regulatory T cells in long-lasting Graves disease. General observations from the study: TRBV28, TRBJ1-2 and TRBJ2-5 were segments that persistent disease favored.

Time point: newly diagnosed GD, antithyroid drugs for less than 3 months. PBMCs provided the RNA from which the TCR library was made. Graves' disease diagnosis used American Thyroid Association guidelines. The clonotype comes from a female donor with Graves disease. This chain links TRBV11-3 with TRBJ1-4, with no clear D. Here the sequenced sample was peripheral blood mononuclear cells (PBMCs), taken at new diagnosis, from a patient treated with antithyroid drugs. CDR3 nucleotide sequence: TGTGCCAGCAGCTTAGATCCCTCGGATGAAAAACTGTTTTTT. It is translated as CASSLDPSDEKLFF. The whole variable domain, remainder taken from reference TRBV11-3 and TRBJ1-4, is EAGVVQSPRYKIIEKKQPVAFWCNPISGHNTLYWYLQNLGQGPELLIRYENEEAVDDSQLPKDRFSAERLKGVDSTLKIQPAELGDSAVYLCASSLDPSDEKLFFGSGTQLSVL.